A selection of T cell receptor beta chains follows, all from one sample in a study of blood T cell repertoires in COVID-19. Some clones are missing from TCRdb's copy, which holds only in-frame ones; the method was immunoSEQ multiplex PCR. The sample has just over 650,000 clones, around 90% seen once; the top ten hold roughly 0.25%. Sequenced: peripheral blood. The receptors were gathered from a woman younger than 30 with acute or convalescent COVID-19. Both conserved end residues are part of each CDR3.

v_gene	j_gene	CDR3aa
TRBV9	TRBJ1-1	CASSELNWNTEAFF
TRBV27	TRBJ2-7	CASSLGGGPFYEQYF
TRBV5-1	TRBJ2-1	CASSGTVAQNEQFF
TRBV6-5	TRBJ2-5	CASRSAGETQYF
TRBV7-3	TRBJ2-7	CASSSLAGGQPEQYF
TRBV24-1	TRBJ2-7	CATSDFRDRGGEQYF
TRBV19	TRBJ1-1	CASSILGKNTEAFF
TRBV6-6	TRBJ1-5	CASSYSNSYSNQPQHF
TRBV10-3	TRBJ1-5	CAISTGGGNQPQHF
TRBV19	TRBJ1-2	CASSSPGQSNYGYTF
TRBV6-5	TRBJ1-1	CASSPAYEAFF
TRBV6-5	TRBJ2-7	CASSPLRGLFDEQYF
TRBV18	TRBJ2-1	CASSPYRDNEQFF
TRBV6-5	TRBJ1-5	CASSYSRGRQPQHF
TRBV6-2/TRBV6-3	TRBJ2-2	CASSFALEFTGELFF
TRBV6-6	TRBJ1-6	CASSQYAAGTAYSYNSPLHF
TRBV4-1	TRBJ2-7	CASSQDLGPAYEQYF
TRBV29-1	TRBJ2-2	CSVGGGDRGKKTGELFF
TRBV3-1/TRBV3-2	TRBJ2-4	CASSQIKGHSTGNIQYF
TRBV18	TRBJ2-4	CASSPRSSENIQYF
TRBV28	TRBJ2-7	CASSPSDRGDEQYF
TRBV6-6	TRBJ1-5	CASSPTGFNQPQHF
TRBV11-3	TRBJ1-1	CASSDRDREAFF
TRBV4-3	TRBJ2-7	CASSQRYRGFSYEQYF
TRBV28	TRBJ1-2	CASRERDPNGYTF
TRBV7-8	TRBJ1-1	CASSLGGGLNEAFF
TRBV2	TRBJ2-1	CASSDLGGDEQFF
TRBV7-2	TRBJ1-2	CASSQTGTDNYGYTF
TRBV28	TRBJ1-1	CASSSSGVRTEAFF
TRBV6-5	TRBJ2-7	CASRRDRGHEQYF
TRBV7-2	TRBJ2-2	CASSLDQASGELFF
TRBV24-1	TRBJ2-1	CATTGYLNEQFF
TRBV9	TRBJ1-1	CASGQGMNTEAFF
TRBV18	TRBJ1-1	CASSPDRTNTEAFF
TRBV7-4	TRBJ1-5	CASSRDYSNQPQHF
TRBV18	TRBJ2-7	CASSPQAGGSYEQYF
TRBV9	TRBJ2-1	CASSGRDSYNEQFF
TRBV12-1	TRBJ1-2	CASSFAGWVLYGYTF
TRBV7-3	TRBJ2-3	CASSYRTSSGTDTQYF
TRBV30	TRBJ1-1	CAWRVASKRSEAFF
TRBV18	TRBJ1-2	CASSPSGTGGLYGYTF
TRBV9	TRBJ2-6	CASSPRGGANVLTF
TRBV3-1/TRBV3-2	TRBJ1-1	CASSRRQGAGAFF
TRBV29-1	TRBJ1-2	CSGTTDRAYGYTF